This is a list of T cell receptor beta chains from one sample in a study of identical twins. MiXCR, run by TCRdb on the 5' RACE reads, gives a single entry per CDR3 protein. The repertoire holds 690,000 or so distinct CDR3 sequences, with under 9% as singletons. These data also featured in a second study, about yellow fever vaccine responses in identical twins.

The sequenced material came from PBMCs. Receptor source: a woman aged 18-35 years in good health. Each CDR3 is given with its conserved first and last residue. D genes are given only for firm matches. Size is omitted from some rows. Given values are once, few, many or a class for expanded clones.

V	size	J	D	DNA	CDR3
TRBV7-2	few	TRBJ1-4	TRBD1	TGTGCCAGCAGCTACCGGACAGGGGATAATGAAAAACTGTTTTTT	CASSYRTGDNEKLFF
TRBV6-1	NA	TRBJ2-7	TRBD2	TGTGCCAGCTCCGGGACTAGCGGGAGGGTCTCCGTCTACGAGCAGTACTTC	CASSGTSGRVSVYEQYF
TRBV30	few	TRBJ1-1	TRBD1	TGTGCCTGGACCCCACGACAAACGGGGACAGTGGCTTTCTTT	CAWTPRQTGTVAFF
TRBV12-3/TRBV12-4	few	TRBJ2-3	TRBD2	TGTGCCAGCAGCGGGCGGGGGGGGGATACGCAGTATTTT	CASSGRGGDTQYF
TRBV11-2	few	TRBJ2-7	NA	TGTGCCAGCAGCTTAGACTCAATACGGGAATACGAGCAGTACTTC	CASSLDSIREYEQYF
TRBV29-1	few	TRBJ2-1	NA	TGCAGCGTTGAAGATCGACTAAATGAGCAGTTCTTC	CSVEDRLNEQFF
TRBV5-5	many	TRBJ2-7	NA	TGTGCCAGCAGCACCTCCAGGGGCCAGCAGTACTTC	CASSTSRGQQYF
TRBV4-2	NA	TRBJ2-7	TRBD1	TGTGCCAGCAGCCAAGACGGACAGGGGGCAAGTAAGCAGTACTTC	CASSQDGQGASKQYF
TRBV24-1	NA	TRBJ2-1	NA	TGTGCCACCAGTGAAGAGCTAGCGTTTGAGCAGTTCTTC	CATSEELAFEQFF
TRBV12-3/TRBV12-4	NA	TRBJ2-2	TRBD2	TGTGCCAGCAGGCACCTACTAGCGGGCGCAAACACCGGGGAGCTGTTTTTT	CASRHLLAGANTGELFF